This TCR beta chain was recorded in a study of shared clonotypes between healthy human individuals (dated by TCRdb to the early 2020s). About the study as a whole: Three men and a couple of women, aged 18 to 49 years, made up the cohort. Blood TCR repertoires of a handful of healthy adults were deeply sequenced to estimate repertoire size and the extent of clonotype sharing between individuals. Leukapheresis yielded between about 0.8 and 9.5 billion PBMCs per donor. To increase sequencing depth and limit assay-specific biases, different laboratories used diverse techniques to prepare libraries and sequence TCR repertoires. Overall results and qualifications from the work: Sampling was limited to blood, and TCR repertoires in tissue likely differ from TCR repertoires in blood. Pairwise subsampling indicated that sequencing depth was expected to affect the degree of clonotype sharing among donors. Because the study included a small number of donors, the genetic and exposure-history diversity represented was limited.

Donors were healthy HIV-negative adults with no recently reported acute infections or vaccinations. Every donor was a Caucasian adult residing in Nashville, Tennessee, USA. In the unsorted samples, 70 million to 95 million PBMCs were counted, and genomic DNA was extracted using the QIAamp DNA Blood Mini kit. Blood was obtained by leukapheresis, after which PBMCs were separated by Ficoll-Histopaque density gradient centrifugation and cryopreserved in liquid nitrogen vapor phase. Using the deep immunoSEQ assay, multiplex PCR amplified TCR CDR3 regions from genomic DNA. Extracted genomic DNA from each cell subset was spread evenly across all wells of several immunoSEQ 96-well plates, with each plate serving as a replicate. For unsorted PBMC, each replicate PCR was loaded with about 300 ng genomic DNA, equivalent to approximately 33,000 T cell genomes. Ten immunoSEQ deep assay plates were used to sequence unsorted PBMC genomic DNA. Purified libraries were measured with a Qubit 3.0 fluorometer, size-checked on a Bioanalyzer 2100, and measured again with the KAPA Library Quantification kit. Every immunoSEQ 96-well plate was sequenced on a separate single-read 150-cycle Illumina NextSeq 550 flow cell. As for how the authors treated the data: Because the immunoSEQ output included only junctional sequences and no quality scores, the filtering could not be the same as the filtering used for full-length reads. Sequences were annotated with PyIR, a Python wrapper for IgBLAST v1.9, using IMGT germline references to assign V/J genes and CDR3. Reads were removed for weak V/J assignments (E-value above 1e-6), missing CDR3, stop codons, out-of-frame junctions, or ambiguous translated residues. A V3J clonotype was defined by an identical inferred V gene, J gene, and CDR3 amino acid sequence. Percentage overlap between repertoires was computed as shared unique clonotypes divided by the size of the smaller repertoire. Three approaches were used to assess repertoire richness: RTK rarefaction, the Chao1 estimator, and Recon v2.1 estimates of unobserved clonotypes. TCRdb's version of the immuneACCESS table is confined to in-frame rearrangements and falls short of the full clone set. An unresolved V gene accounts for under half of the shortfall where checked; the remainder is of unknown origin. That table furnishes V, J and clone size, whereas the DNA furnished D and trimming. This sample is represented by roughly 480,000 clones; around 80% of them were singletons. About an eighth of the sample lies in the top ten.

The junction shows trimming of 9 bases on V and 6 bases on J, and the gene matches do not reach 9 bases of it. The CDR3 measures 13 amino acids from cysteine to phenylalanine. Only CDR3 DNA remains: 39 bases, in frame from the first base. CDR1 WSHSY and CDR2 SAAADI were looked up in the germline V gene. In regard to this clone: Its recognized antigen is unknown. No much larger clone is present one base from it, and per-base qualities are unavailable.

The sequencing input was PBMCs. The rearrangement combines TRBV10-2 with TRBJ2-7; TRBD1 fits 9 bases in the junction. The sequence came from a woman aged 40 to 50 in good health. Some clones in this sample may be carry-over from other donors' samples. The CDR3 is CASTRDRVAEQYF. At the DNA level, the sequence is TGCGCCAGTACCCGGGACAGGGTGGCCGAGCAGTACTTC.